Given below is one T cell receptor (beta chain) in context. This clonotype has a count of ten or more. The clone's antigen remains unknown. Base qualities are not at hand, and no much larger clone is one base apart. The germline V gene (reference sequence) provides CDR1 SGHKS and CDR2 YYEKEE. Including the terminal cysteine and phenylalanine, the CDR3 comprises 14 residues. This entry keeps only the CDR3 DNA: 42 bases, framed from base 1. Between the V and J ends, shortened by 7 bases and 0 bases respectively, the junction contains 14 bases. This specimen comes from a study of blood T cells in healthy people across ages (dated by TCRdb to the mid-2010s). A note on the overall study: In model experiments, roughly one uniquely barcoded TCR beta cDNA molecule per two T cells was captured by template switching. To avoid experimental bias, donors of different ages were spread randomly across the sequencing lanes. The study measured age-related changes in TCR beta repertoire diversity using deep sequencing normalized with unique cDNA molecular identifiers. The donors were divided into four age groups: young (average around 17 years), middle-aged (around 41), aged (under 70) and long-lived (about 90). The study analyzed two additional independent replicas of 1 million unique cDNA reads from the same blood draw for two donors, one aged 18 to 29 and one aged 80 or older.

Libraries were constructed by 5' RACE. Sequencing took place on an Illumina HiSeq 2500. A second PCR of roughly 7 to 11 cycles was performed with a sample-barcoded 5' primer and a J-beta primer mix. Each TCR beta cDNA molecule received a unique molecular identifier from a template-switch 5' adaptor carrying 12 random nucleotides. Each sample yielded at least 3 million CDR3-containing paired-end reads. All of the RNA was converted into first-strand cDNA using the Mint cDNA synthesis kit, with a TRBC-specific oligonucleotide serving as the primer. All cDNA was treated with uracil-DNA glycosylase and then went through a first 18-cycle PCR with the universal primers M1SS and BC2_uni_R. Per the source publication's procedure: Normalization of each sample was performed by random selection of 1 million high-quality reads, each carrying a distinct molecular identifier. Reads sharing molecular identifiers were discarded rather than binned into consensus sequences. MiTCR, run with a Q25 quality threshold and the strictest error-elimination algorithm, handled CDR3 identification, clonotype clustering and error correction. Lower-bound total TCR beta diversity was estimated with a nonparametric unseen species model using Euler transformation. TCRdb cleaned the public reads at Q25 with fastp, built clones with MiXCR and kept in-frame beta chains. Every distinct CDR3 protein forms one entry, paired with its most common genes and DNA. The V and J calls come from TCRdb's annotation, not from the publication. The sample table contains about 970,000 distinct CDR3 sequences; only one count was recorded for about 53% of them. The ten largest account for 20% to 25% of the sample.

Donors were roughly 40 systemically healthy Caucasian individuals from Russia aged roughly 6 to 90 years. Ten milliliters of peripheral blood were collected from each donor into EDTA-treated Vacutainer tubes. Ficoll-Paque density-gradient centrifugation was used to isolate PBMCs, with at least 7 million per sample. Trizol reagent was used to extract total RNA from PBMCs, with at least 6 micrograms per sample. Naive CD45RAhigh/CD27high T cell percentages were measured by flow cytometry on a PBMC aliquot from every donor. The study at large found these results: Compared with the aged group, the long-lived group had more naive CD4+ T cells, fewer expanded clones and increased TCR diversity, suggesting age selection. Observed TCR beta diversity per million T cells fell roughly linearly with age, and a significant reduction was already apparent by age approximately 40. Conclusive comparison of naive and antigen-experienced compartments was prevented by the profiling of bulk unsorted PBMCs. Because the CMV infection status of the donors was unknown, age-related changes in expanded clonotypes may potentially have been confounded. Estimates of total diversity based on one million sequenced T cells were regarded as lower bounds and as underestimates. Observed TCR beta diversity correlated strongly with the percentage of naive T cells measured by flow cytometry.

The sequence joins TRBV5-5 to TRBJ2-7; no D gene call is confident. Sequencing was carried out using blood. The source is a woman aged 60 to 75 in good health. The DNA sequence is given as TGTGCCAGCGGATCCCGGGCTAACTCCTACGAGCAGTACTTC. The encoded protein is CASGSRANSYEQYF.